This T cell receptor beta chain was identified during a study of T cells of healthy individuals. TCRdb analysed the 5' RACE reads with MiXCR anew, one entry per CDR3 protein. The sample includes 95,000 to 100,000 distinct CDR3 sequences, 15% to 20% of them seen just once. CDR3 length equals 16 residues. The V call is TRBV21-1, the J call TRBJ2-7; the D call of TRBD2 is as the table states it, not checked on the DNA. TRBV21-1 is deemed a pseudogene. The clonotype comes from a human donor in good health. CDR3 region: CASSIKGAGGPNEQYF. The CDR3 DNA sequence: TGTGCCAGCAGCATAAAAGGAGCGGGAGGGCCAAATGAGCAGTACTTC.